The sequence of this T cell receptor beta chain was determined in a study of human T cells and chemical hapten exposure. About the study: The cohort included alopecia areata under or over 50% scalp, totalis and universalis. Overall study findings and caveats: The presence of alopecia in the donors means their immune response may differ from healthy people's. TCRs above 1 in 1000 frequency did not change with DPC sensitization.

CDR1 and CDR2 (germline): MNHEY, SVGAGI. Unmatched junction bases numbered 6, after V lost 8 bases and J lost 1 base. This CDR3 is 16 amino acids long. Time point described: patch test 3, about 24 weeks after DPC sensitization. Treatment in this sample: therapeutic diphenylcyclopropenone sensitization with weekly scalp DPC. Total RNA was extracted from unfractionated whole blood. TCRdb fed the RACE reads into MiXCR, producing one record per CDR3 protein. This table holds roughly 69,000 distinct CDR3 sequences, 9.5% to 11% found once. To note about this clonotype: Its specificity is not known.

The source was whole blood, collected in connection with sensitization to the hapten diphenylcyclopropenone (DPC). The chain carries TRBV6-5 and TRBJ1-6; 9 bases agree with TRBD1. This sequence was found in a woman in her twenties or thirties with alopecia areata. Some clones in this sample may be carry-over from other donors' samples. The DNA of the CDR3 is TGTGCCAGCGGCCCGACAGGGGGGTCCTATAATTCACCCCTCCACTTT. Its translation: CASGPTGGSYNSPLHF.